This T cell receptor (beta chain) appears in the sequencing data of a study of cytotoxic CD8 clonotypes in ibrutinib-treated CLL. As for the study in general: About 24 partial and 2 complete responses; at median approximately 6 years, roughly 15 remitted, about twelve progressed.

Study-wide findings and caveats: The study found clonality rose at ibrutinib response, then fell toward baseline at progression. Baseline clonality exceeded age-matched healthy donors and tracked circulating CD8+ T-cell counts.

Repertoires were generated with immunoSEQ multiplex PCR, while TCRdb's copy carries only in-frame clones and drops some. The data contain 65,000 to 80,000 clones, 83% of them seen just once; the ten biggest clones take up more than 30%. The authors obtained approximately 2.2 micrograms of genomic DNA from cryopreserved PBMCs for TCR beta libraries. In the case of this clone: Its antigen is as yet unknown.

The CDR3 is 17 residues long. The TCR was taken from a human donor with chronic lymphocytic leukemia. The chain uses TRBV7-5 and TRBJ2-7. TRBV7-5 is reported as a pseudogene. The source was PBMCs, collected after 24 months of ibrutinib treatment. Here the CDR3 DNA reads TGTGTCAGAAGCTTAAGAAGGGGGGCTATCGTTTACTACGAGCAGTACTTC. Protein product: CVRSLRRGAIVYYEQYF.